The 13 T cell receptor beta chains below come from one sample, sequenced in a study of regulatory T cells in long-lasting Graves disease. The time point here: newly diagnosed GD, antithyroid drugs for less than 3 months. PBMC-extracted RNA yielded the TCR library. Arm-PCR with iRepertoire HTBI primers amplified the CDR3 regions for these TCR beta libraries. TCRdb re-analysed the multiplex PCR reads in MiXCR, keeping a single row per CDR3 protein. The sample has fewer than 450,000 distinct CDR3 sequences; about 15% are singletons. This same sample was also part of a study on T cells in Graves' hyperthyroidism and ophthalmopathy.

This specimen consisted of peripheral blood mononuclear cells (PBMCs), obtained at new diagnosis, from a patient treated with antithyroid drugs. These receptor sequences come from a woman between 35 and 50 years old with Graves disease.

This clonotype was recorded many times. The chain recombines TRBV28 with TRBJ2-7; the match to TRBD2 covers 8 bases. From germline, CDR1 is MDHEN and CDR2 SYDVKM. The J segment lost 0 bases and the V segment lost 4 bases, leaving 8 bases of the junction unmatched. There are 16 residues in the CDR3. The CDR3 DNA sequence: TGTGCCAGCAGTTCCCCTGCCAGCGGGAGCTCCTACGAGCAGTACTTC. Its protein product is CASSSPASGSSYEQYF.

A few counts support this clonotype. This chain joins TRBV6-1 and TRBJ2-1, with TRBD2 matching 12 bases. Germline CDR1 is MNHNS and CDR2 is SASEGT. V was clipped by 10 bases and J by 6 bases; unmatched bases: 16. The CDR3 loop spans 17 amino acids. CDR3 sequence (DNA): TGTGCCACCAAGAGAGGGGTTCTAGCGGGAGGGCCCAATGAGCAGTTCTTC. Translating gives CATKRGVLAGGPNEQFF.

This clonotype was observed at least ten times. The chain recombines TRBV12-3 or TRBV12-4 with TRBJ1-2; 7 nucleotides align to TRBD1. CDR3 size: 14 residues. V lost 5 bases, J lost 6 bases, and 9 bases stayed unmatched. The CDR3 coding sequence is TGTGCCAGCAGTCCATCGACAGGGTCTCATGGCTACACCTTC. Its protein product is CASSPSTGSHGYTF.

This clonotype was recorded many times. The chain combines TRBV12-5 with TRBJ1-5; TRBD1 matches 7 bases. The CDR3 has 15 residues. In germline, CDR1 is LGHNT, CDR2 FRNRAP. The V segment lost 7 bases and the J segment 3 bases; nucleotides outside the gene matches: 9. The CDR3 DNA reads TGTGCTAGTGCTGTGGGACAGACTACCAATCAGCCCCAGCATTTT. Translated, it gives CASAVGQTTNQPQHF.

The V gene is TRBV28, the J gene TRBJ1-1; no reliable D call. CDR3 length: 15 residues. Between the trimmed V and J ends, which lost 6 bases and 1 base, there was a span of 15 bases. Per germline, CDR1 MDHEN and CDR2 SYDVKM. CDR3 region: CASSPPAVANTEAFF. CDR3 nucleotide sequence: TGTGCCAGCAGCCCTCCGGCCGTCGCGAACACTGAAGCTTTCTTT.

The table lists this clonotype with a count of one. A much larger clone sits a single nucleotide away, making a read error possible. This chain joins TRBV5-6 and TRBJ2-7, with 7 bases that match TRBD1. J lost 5 bases, V lost 5 bases, and 10 bases had no gene match. CDR3 size: 14 residues. Per germline, CDR1 SGHDT and CDR2 YYEEEE. The CDR3 protein is CASSGGRGSDEQYF. CDR3 bases: TGTGCCAGCAGTGGAGGCAGGGGGTCGGACGAGCAGTACTTC. The variable domain in full, completed from reference TRBV5-6 and TRBJ2-7, reads DAGVTQSPTHLIKTRGQQVTLRCSPKSGHDTVSWYQQALGQGPQFIFQYYEEEERQRGNFPDRFSGHQFPNYSSELNVNALLLGDSALYLCASSGGRGSDEQYFGPGTRLTVT.

In its sample, this clonotype was seen many times. The gene calls are TRBV19 and TRBJ1-1; D possibly corresponds to TRBD1 (6 bases). This CDR3 has 15 residues. Trimming took 3 bases from V and 0 from J, leaving 11 bases between them. The germline V gene has CDR1 LNHDA and CDR2 SQIVND (reference sequence). CDR3 amino acids: CASSIYRDMNTEAFF. The CDR3 region has the DNA TGTGCCAGTAGTATTTACAGGGACATGAACACTGAAGCTTTCTTT.

This clonotype was recorded at least ten times. J is TRBJ2-5 and V is TRBV12-3 or TRBV12-4; 14 bases agree with TRBD2. The ends lost 4 bases at V and 2 bases at J; junction bases unmatched: 3. The CDR3 sequence is 16 residues long. CDR3 sequence reads: CASSSGLAGVQETQYF. The CDR3 region has the DNA TGTGCCAGCAGTTCGGGACTAGCGGGAGTACAAGAGACCCAGTACTTC.

V usage is TRBV5-1 and J usage is TRBJ2-5, with 7 bases aligning to TRBD1. Germline V gives CDR1 SGHRS, CDR2 YFSETQ. With V trimmed by 8 bases and J by 5 bases, 9 bases remained unmatched. CDR3 length: 13 residues. Here the CDR3 reads CASRQGFEETQYF. The CDR3, as DNA: TGCGCCAGTAGACAGGGATTTGAGGAGACCCAGTACTTC.

CDR3 in DNA: TGTGCCACCAGCAGAGGCCTAGGACCGGGGGGCAGGGGAGTATACAATGAGCAGTTCTTC. This gives the protein CATSRGLGPGGRGVYNEQFF. V usage is TRBV15 and J usage is TRBJ2-1; tentatively, D is TRBD2 (7 bases). The germline gives CDR1 LNHNV, CDR2 YYDKDF (reference sequence). The CDR3 has 20 residues. V dropped 1 base and J dropped 4 bases, with 26 bases sitting between them. Variable domain in full (rest from reference TRBV15 and TRBJ2-1): DAMVIQNPRYQVTQFGKPVTLSCSQTLNHNVMYWYQQKSSQAPKLLFHYYDKDFNNEADTPDNFQSRRPNTSFCFLDIRSPGLGDTAMYLCATSRGLGPGGRGVYNEQFFGPGTRLTVL.

This clonotype was seen repeatedly, ten times or more. The chain joins TRBV11-3 to TRBJ2-5; 8 bases align to TRBD1. J lost 6 bases, V lost 4 bases, and 4 bases had no gene match. CDR3 length equals 13 residues. The V gene's germline CDR1 is SGHNT and CDR2 YENEEA. The DNA for the CDR3 is TGTGCCAGCAGCTCCGACAGGGGAAAGACCCAGTACTTC. Translation: CASSSDRGKTQYF. Together with reference TRBV11-3 and TRBJ2-5, the CDR3 gives the full variable domain: EAGVVQSPRYKIIEKKQPVAFWCNPISGHNTLYWYLQNLGQGPELLIRYENEEAVDDSQLPKDRFSAERLKGVDSTLKIQPAELGDSAVYLCASSSDRGKTQYFGPGTRLLVL.

This rearrangement joins TRBV4-1 to TRBJ2-1, with 9 bases that match TRBD2. Germline values: CDR1 MGHRA, CDR2 YSYEKL. The CDR3 covers 17 residues. The V segment lost 0 bases and the J segment 3 bases; nucleotides outside the gene matches: 6. This CDR3 is CASSQDQETSGYNEQFF. For the CDR3, the DNA is TGCGCCAGCAGCCAAGATCAGGAGACTAGCGGCTACAATGAGCAGTTCTTC.

This clonotype was seen repeatedly, ten times or more. The rearrangement uses TRBV2 and TRBJ2-1; D gene uncertain. The CDR3 is 13 amino acids. Germline CDR1 reads SNHLY; CDR2 reads FYNNEI. The V and J ends lost 8 bases and 7 bases respectively, with 15 bases between them. CDR3 bases: TGTGCCAGCTTGAGTACTGGGTTGAATGAGCAGTTCTTC. Amino acid sequence: CASLSTGLNEQFF.